The 27 T cell receptor beta chains presented below share a single source sample, sequenced in a study of CD8 T cells in Susac syndrome. When the RNA was reverse transcribed, random hexamers were used with an input of roughly 0.45 to 1 ug. TCRdb reprocessed the immunoSEQ multiplex PCR reads via MiXCR and lists one record per CDR3 protein. Of more than 95,000 distinct CDR3 sequences in the sample, around 94% were seen once. The sequenced sample consisted of CD4+ T cells from PBMCs. The receptors stem from a human donor in good health.

The V gene is TRBV20-1, the J gene TRBJ2-5, with D uncertain. The CDR3 runs 12 residues. Per germline, CDR1 DFQATT and CDR2 SNEGSKA (reference sequence). V was trimmed by 5 bases and J by 1 base, leaving 8 bases between them. The CDR3 DNA reads TGCAGTGCTCGACTGGGCCAAGAGACCCAGTACTTC. Protein product: CSARLGQETQYF.

This clonotype was counted a single time. The chain recombines TRBV14 with TRBJ2-1; 7 bases match TRBD2. Germline CDR1 is SGHDN and CDR2 is FVKESK. Germline trimming cut 5 bases from V and 3 bases from J; bases unmatched to any gene: 1. The CDR3 runs 13 residues. The CDR3 region has the DNA TGTGCCAGCAGCAGCGGGATCTACAATGAGCAGTTCTTC. As protein: CASSSGIYNEQFF.

The chain uses TRBV6-5 and TRBJ2-1, with TRBD2 matching over 12 bases. Trimming removed 6 bases from V and 6 bases from J; junction bases left unmatched: 6. Germline V gene sequence: CDR1 MNHEY, CDR2 SVGAGI. The CDR3 totals 15 residues. CDR3 DNA: TGTGCCAGCAGGTCTAGCGGGAGGGCCGGCAATGAGCAGTTCTTC. Residues: CASRSSGRAGNEQFF.

This clonotype was counted a few times. The chain couples TRBV4-1 to TRBJ2-7; D might be TRBD1 (6 bases). The germline V gene has CDR1 MGHRA and CDR2 YSYEKL. Trimming left V 3 bases short and J 2 bases short, with 14 bases between. The CDR3 runs to 15 residues. The CDR3 sequence: CASSHPPDSTYEQYF. The CDR3 coding sequence is TGCGCCAGCAGCCATCCACCGGACAGTACCTACGAGCAGTACTTC.

Here the CDR3 reads CASSLPGGQETQYF. CDR3 DNA: TGCGCCAGCAGCTTGCCGGGAGGGCAAGAGACCCAGTACTTC. This sequence joins TRBV5-1 and TRBJ2-5; 8 bases fit TRBD2. Germline V gene data show CDR1 as SGHRS and CDR2 as YFSETQ. CDR3 length: 14 amino acids. V lost 1 base to trimming and J lost 2 bases; unmatched junction nucleotides: 1.

V usage is TRBV3-1 and J usage is TRBJ2-5, with TRBD1 matching 11 bases. CDR3 length equals 18 residues. Germline V gene lookup returns CDR1 LGHDT and CDR2 YNNKEL (reference sequence). Unmatched junction bases numbered 11, after V lost 1 base and J lost 4 bases. This CDR3 reads CASSQVTGQGAGSETQYF. The CDR3 DNA sequence: TGTGCCAGCAGCCAAGTGACCGGACAGGGGGCCGGTTCAGAGACCCAGTACTTC.

The J gene is TRBJ2-5, the V gene TRBV12-3 or TRBV12-4; 14 bases are shared with TRBD2. The CDR3 contains 15 residues. Germline trimming cut 6 bases from V and 7 bases from J; bases unmatched to any gene: 7. CDR3 protein: CASSPRTSGRRTQYF. DNA for the CDR3: TGTGCCAGCAGCCCCAGGACTAGCGGGAGGAGGACCCAGTACTTC.

The chain employs TRBV2 and TRBJ1-1, with D possibly being TRBD1 (6 bases). With 1 base removed from V and 10 bases from J, the gap between germline ends came to 13 bases. This CDR3 spans 13 amino acids. The germline CDR1 and CDR2 sequences are SNHLY and FYNNEI. The CDR3 loop is CASSEEGGTRAFF. The DNA for the CDR3 is TGTGCCAGCAGTGAAGAAGGGGGAACTAGAGCTTTCTTT.

The genes are TRBV6-1 and TRBJ2-7; 9 bases are a match to TRBD1. This CDR3 is built from 15 residues. Germline V gene sequence: CDR1 MNHNS, CDR2 SASEGT. After removal of 4 bases from V and 1 base from J, the junction contained 5 bases not matched to a gene. CDR3 residues: CASSAGTGISYEQYF. CDR3 sequence (DNA): TGTGCCAGCAGTGCCGGGACAGGGATTTCCTACGAGCAGTACTTC.

V and J are TRBV12-5 and TRBJ2-1; 9 nucleotides agree with TRBD2. The J segment lost 7 bases and the V segment lost 6 bases, leaving 7 bases of the junction unmatched. The CDR3 extends over 14 amino acids. Per the germline V gene, CDR1 is LGHNT and CDR2 is FRNRAP. DNA of the CDR3: TGTGCTAGTGGCCGTAGCGGGAGTGGTAATGAGCAGTTCTTC. It encodes CASGRSGSGNEQFF.

The rearrangement links TRBV4-3 to TRBJ1-5; possibly TRBD1 for D (5 bases). This CDR3 is built from 16 residues. Germline V gene lookup returns CDR1 LGHNA and CDR2 YSLEER. V shed 4 bases and J shed 4 bases, with 17 bases lying between them. The CDR3 reads CASSREWGGPNQPQHF. For the CDR3, the DNA is TGCGCCAGCAGCCGCGAGTGGGGGGGACCAAATCAGCCCCAGCATTTT.

This chain connects TRBV29-1 to TRBJ2-2, with D perhaps TRBD1 or TRBD2 (6 bases each). This CDR3 contains 14 residues. Germline CDR1 and CDR2: SQVTM and ANQGSEA. V gave up 5 bases and J gave up 2 bases, with 12 bases separating them. The CDR3 loop reads CSVLRGVNTGELFF. CDR3 coding DNA: TGCAGCGTTCTAAGGGGGGTTAACACCGGGGAGCTGTTTTTT.

The CDR3: CASSLEQVVSEQYF. CDR3 DNA: TGCGCCAGCAGCTTGGAACAGGTTGTCAGCGAGCAGTACTTC. V is TRBV5-1 and J is TRBJ2-7; weak D call: TRBD1 (5 bases). V was trimmed by 0 bases and J by 6 bases, leaving 13 bases between them. The CDR3 runs to 14 residues. Per germline, CDR1 SGHRS and CDR2 YFSETQ.

The gene calls are TRBV12-3 or TRBV12-4 and TRBJ1-4, with unresolved D. The CDR3 is 14 residues long. Trimming left V 6 bases short and J 0 bases short, with 8 bases between. The CDR3 DNA is TGTGCCAGCAGCTCAGACGCAACTAATGAAAAACTGTTTTTT. It is translated as CASSSDATNEKLFF.

The chain is built from TRBV6-2 or TRBV6-3 and TRBJ2-2; unclear D gene. The germline V gene encodes CDR1 MNHEY and CDR2 SVGEGT. The length of the CDR3 is 16 residues. With 2 bases removed from V and 2 bases from J, the gap between germline ends came to 12 bases. Here the CDR3 DNA reads TGTGCCAGCAGTTACGGTTCACTACCTAACACCGGGGAGCTGTTTTTT. This translates into CASSYGSLPNTGELFF.

The V and J genes are TRBV30 and TRBJ1-5; maybe TRBD1 (5 bases). The ends were cut back, 5 bases at V and 5 bases at J, with 7 bases in the middle. Germline CDR1 is GTSNPN and CDR2 is SVGIG (reference sequence). The CDR3 extends over 11 amino acids. The CDR3 spells CAWGRDQPQHF. CDR3 DNA sequence: TGTGCCTGGGGCAGGGATCAGCCCCAGCATTTT.

The chain has TRBV7-9 and TRBJ2-1; tentative D call: TRBD2 (6 bases). The germline CDR1 and CDR2 sequences are SEHNR and FQNEAQ (reference sequence). The CDR3 has 12 amino acids. V was clipped by 4 bases and J by 9 bases, with 10 bases between them. CDR3 region: CASSWGLGEQFF. CDR3 in DNA: TGTGCCAGCAGCTGGGGACTTGGTGAGCAGTTCTTC.

The rearrangement joins TRBV2 to TRBJ1-5; D is ambiguous. CDR1 and CDR2 from the germline V gene are SNHLY and FYNNEI. The V end lost 3 bases, the J end lost 2 bases, and 8 bases lay between the germline ends. CDR3 length: 14 residues. As DNA, the CDR3 is TGTGCCAGCAGTGATAGGTTTCGCAATCAGCCCCAGCATTTT. Its translation is CASSDRFRNQPQHF.

The CDR3 loop is CASSLAFGRSNEQFF. Here the CDR3 DNA reads TGTGCCAGCAGCTTAGCTTTCGGACGCTCCAATGAGCAGTTCTTC. The chain recombines TRBV7-2 with TRBJ2-1, with D uncertain. The CDR3 has 15 residues. CDR1 and CDR2 from the germline V gene are SGHTA and FQGNSA. Trimming cost V 0 bases and J 6 bases, with 12 bases left between them.

This rearrangement joins TRBV11-2 to TRBJ2-5; 7 nucleotides align to TRBD2. Germline loops: CDR1 SGHAT, CDR2 FQNNGV. The CDR3 is 17 amino acids. The V and J ends lost 4 bases and 5 bases, in that order; junction bases with no gene match: 16. CDR3 loop: CASSSLSSSGRRETQYF. CDR3 bases: TGTGCCAGCAGCTCCCTAAGCTCTAGCGGACGTAGGGAGACCCAGTACTTC.

This chain connects TRBV3-1 to TRBJ2-1, with D perhaps matching TRBD2 (5 bases). The CDR3 is 14 amino acids. Trimming removed 4 bases from V and 5 bases from J, with 12 bases in between. From germline, CDR1 is LGHDT and CDR2 YNNKEL (reference sequence). The DNA of the CDR3 is TGTGCCAGCAGCCGCCGAGGGAGTGACAATGAGCAGTTCTTC. The encoded protein is CASSRRGSDNEQFF.

The chain has TRBV2 and TRBJ2-2; 12 nucleotides match TRBD1. The V and J ends lost 4 bases and 7 bases, in that order; junction bases with no gene match: 4. This CDR3 spans 15 amino acids. Germline CDR1 reads SNHLY; CDR2 reads FYNNEI. Here the CDR3 reads CASSAGTGGGGELFF. Here the CDR3 DNA reads TGTGCCAGCAGTGCCGGGACAGGGGGCGGCGGGGAGCTGTTTTTT.

This rearrangement joins TRBV5-1 to TRBJ2-7; 7 bases align to TRBD1. CDR3 length: 13 amino acids. CDR1 is SGHRS, CDR2 YFSETQ, per germline. V dropped 1 base and J dropped 6; count of bases not matched to a gene: 4. As DNA, the CDR3 is TGCGCCAGCAGCTTGAGACAGGGCGGCGAGCAGTACTTC. Translated, it gives CASSLRQGGEQYF.

V gene TRBV3-1 combines with J gene TRBJ2-2, with D tentatively TRBD2 (6 bases). V dropped 4 bases and J dropped 7 bases, with 13 bases sitting between them. The CDR3 runs to 14 residues. Germline CDR1 and CDR2: LGHDT and YNNKEL (reference sequence). The CDR3 bases are TGTGCCAGCAGCCCCGGGAGACAGTTCGGGGAGCTGTTTTTT. Its translation is CASSPGRQFGELFF.

The gene calls are TRBV15 and TRBJ1-4; 8 bases align to TRBD1. From germline, CDR1 is LNHNV and CDR2 YYDKDF (reference sequence). The CDR3 has 15 amino acids. Unmatched junction bases numbered 9, after V lost 5 bases and J lost 7 bases. CDR3 sequence (DNA): TGTGCCACCAGCCGCTTCAGGGGGCCGATTGAAAAACTGTTTTTT. This sequence encodes CATSRFRGPIEKLFF.

The J gene is TRBJ2-3, the V gene TRBV2; D is unclear. The CDR3 loop spans 12 amino acids. The V end was cut by 7 bases, the J end by 6 bases, with 11 bases between. Germline assignment: CDR1 SNHLY and CDR2 FYNNEI. The CDR3 loop reads CASNPQADTQYF. DNA of the CDR3: TGTGCCAGCAATCCCCAAGCTGATACGCAGTATTTT.

The chain employs TRBV7-2 and TRBJ2-4, with D maybe TRBD1 (6 bases). Trimming took 5 bases from V and 0 from J, leaving 20 bases between them. Germline V CDR1 and CDR2: SGHTA, FQGNSA. The CDR3 is made up of 18 amino acids. The CDR3 DNA reads as TGTGCCAGCAGCCCACTCAGGACAGCGCCCATAGCCAAAAACATTCAGTACTTC. Its protein product is CASSPLRTAPIAKNIQYF.